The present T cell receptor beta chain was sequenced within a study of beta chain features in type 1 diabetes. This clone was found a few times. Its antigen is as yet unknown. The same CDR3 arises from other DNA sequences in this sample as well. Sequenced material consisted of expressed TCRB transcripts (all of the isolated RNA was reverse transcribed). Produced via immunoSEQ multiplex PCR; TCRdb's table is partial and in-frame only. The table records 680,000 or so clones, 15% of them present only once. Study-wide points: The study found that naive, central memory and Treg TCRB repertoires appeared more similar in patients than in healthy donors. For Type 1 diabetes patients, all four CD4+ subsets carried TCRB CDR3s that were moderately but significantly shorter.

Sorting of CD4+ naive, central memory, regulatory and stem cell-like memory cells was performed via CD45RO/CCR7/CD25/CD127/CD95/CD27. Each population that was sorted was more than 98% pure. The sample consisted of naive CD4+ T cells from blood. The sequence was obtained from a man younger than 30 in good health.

CDR3 protein: CASSSGLAGQETQYF. The CDR3 DNA reads TGTGCCAGCAGCTCGGGACTAGCGGGACAAGAGACCCAGTACTTC. V usage is TRBV5-4 and J usage is TRBJ2-5; 13 bases match TRBD2. V trimming: 3 bases; J trimming: 2 bases; junction bases outside the gene matches: 1. The CDR3 extends over 15 amino acids. Germline V gene lookup returns CDR1 SGHNT and CDR2 YYREEE (reference sequence).